This TCR beta chain was sequenced in a study of cytomegalovirus exposure and HLA in healthy donors. The PCR was carried out with 60 Vbeta primers and 13 Jbeta primers. Clones were sequenced by immunoSEQ multiplex PCR, and TCRdb holds only the in-frame ones, with some missing. The sample carries 100,000 or so clones, about 80% recorded once. With respect to this clone: As yet, its antigen is unknown.

V trimming: 2 bases; J trimming: 3 bases; junction bases outside the gene matches: 12. The CDR3 runs to 17 residues. Germline lookup yields CDR1 SGHNT and CDR2 YYREEE (reference sequence). Study results and caveats: Likely technical artifact: a cluster of highly shared sequence variants.

The chain links TRBV5-4 to TRBJ1-2; 8 positions match TRBD1. What was sequenced was PBMCs. This clonotype originated in a man younger than 40 in good health and CMV-seronegative. The CDR3 is CASSLGQGANVYYGYTF. Written as DNA, the CDR3 is TGTGCCAGCAGCTTAGGGCAGGGGGCTAATGTGTACTATGGCTACACCTTC.